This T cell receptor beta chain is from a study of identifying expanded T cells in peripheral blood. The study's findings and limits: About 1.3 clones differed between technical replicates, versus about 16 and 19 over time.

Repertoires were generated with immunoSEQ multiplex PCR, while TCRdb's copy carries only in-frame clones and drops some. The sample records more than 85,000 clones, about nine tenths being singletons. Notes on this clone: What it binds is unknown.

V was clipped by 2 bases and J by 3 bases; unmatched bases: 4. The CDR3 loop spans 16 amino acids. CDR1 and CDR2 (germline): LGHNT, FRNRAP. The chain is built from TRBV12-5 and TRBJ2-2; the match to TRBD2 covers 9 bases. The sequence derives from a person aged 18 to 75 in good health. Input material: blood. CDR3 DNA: TGTGCTAGTGGTTTGATGACTAGCGGTTACACCGGGGAGCTGTTTTTT. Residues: CASGLMTSGYTGELFF.